The source of this TCR beta chain is a study of cytomegalovirus exposure and HLA in healthy donors. The CDR3 is 14 residues long. V was clipped by 5 bases and J by 2 bases, with 10 bases between them. From germline, CDR1 is SGHTA and CDR2 FQGNSA. Only one count was recorded for this clone. Its cognate antigen is unknown. Points from the study as a whole: TCR beta chains numbering 164 were designated cytomegalovirus-associated. Common viral pathogens seemed, in a later analysis, to connect with several of the most significant clusters.

The PCR was carried out with 60 Vbeta primers and 13 Jbeta primers. Assay used: immunoSEQ multiplex PCR; TCRdb lists only in-frame clones, some missing. The sample shows fewer than 110,000 clones, roughly 80% of them seen only once. The TCR sequence derives from a man in his fifties or sixties in good health and CMV-seropositive. Sequenced material: PBMCs. This rearrangement joins TRBV7-2 to TRBJ1-5, with TRBD1 as a possible D gene (6 bases). CDR3 protein: CASSVTGRNQPQHF. As DNA, the CDR3 is TGTGCCAGCAGCGTAACAGGGCGCAATCAGCCCCAGCATTTT.